This T cell receptor beta chain comes out of a study of shared clonotypes between healthy human individuals. Study findings and constraints: Sharing across four donors was highest in naive CD4 (around 5%) and lowest in memory CD8 (about 0.4%). Rarefaction demonstrated incomplete sorted-subset sequencing despite large depth.

Original processing methods: ImmunoSEQ yielded junction-only sequences lacking quality scores, so filtering differed. Libraries were prepared by immunoSEQ multiplex PCR; TCRdb keeps only in-frame clonotypes and omits some of them. D and trimming come from the DNA, and the V and J calls and clone size come from that table. The sample shows about 2.4 million clones, roughly 93% of them seen only once. Notes on this clone: Its antigen is unidentified.

The TCR comes from a man between 18 and 35 years old in good health. Some clones in this sample may be carry-over from other donors' samples. Source material: naive CD4+ T cells from PBMCs. Sample subset: CD45RA+ positively selected.

Here the CDR3 reads CASSPGTGPYSYEQYF. CDR3 coding DNA: TGTGCCAGCTCTCCCGGGACAGGGCCCTACTCCTACGAGCAGTACTTC. The gene calls are TRBV18 and TRBJ2-7, with 9 bases lining up with TRBD1. This CDR3 region has 16 residues. V gave up 6 bases and J gave up 0 bases; unmatched junction bases: 9. Germline assignment: CDR1 KGHSH and CDR2 LQKENI.